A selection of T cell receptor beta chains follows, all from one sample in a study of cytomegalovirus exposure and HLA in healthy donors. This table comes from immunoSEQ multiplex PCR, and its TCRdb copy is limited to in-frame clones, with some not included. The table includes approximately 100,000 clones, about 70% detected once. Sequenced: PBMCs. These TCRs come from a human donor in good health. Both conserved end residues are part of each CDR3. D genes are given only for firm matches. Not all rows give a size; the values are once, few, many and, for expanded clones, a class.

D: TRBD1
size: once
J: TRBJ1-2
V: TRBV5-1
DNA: TGCGCCAGCGCGCCACAGGGGGCGGATGGCTACACCTTC
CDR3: CASAPQGADGYTF

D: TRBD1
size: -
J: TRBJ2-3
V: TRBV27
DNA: TGTGCCAGCAGTTTAATTCGGACAGGACTTGACACAGATACGCAGTATTTT
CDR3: CASSLIRTGLDTDTQYF

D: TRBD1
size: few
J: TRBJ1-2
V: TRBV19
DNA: TGTGCCAGTAGTATAGGGGACAGTCATTATGGCTACACCTTC
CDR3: CASSIGDSHYGYTF

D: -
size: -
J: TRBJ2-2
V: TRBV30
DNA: TGTGCCTGGAGTGCACAGGACAGAAGGGTGTTTTTT
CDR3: CAWSAQDRRVFF

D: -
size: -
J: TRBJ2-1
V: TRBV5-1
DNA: TGCGCCAGCACCTTCTTCTCCGGTACAGGTCAATACAATGAGCAGTTCTTC
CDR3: CASTFFSGTGQYNEQFF

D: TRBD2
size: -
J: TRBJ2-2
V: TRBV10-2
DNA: TGCGCCAGCAGAGACTGGGGGGGCACCGGGGAGCTGTTTTTT
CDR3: CASRDWGGTGELFF

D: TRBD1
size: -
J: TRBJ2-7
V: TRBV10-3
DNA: TGTGCCATCGGTTCCGGGACAGGGACCGAGCAGTACTTC
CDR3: CAIGSGTGTEQYF

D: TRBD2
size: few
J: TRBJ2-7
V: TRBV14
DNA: TGTGCCAGCAGCCACGGGGGGGCCAGTGAGCAGTACTTC
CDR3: CASSHGGASEQYF

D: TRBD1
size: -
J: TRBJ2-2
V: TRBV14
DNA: TGTGCCAGCAGCCAAGACCAGACAGGGGACGGCACCGGGGAGCTGTTTTTT
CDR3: CASSQDQTGDGTGELFF

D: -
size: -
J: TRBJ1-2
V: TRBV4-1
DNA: TGCGCCAGCAGCCAAGATTCGGGTCGGGTCTATGGCTACACCTTC
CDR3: CASSQDSGRVYGYTF

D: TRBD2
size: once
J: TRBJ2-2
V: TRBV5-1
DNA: TGCGCCAGCAGCTACCCGGGACTAGCGAGCACCGGGGAGCTGTTTTTT
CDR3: CASSYPGLASTGELFF

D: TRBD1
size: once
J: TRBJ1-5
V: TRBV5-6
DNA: TGTGCCAGCAGCTTGGGCCGCATATCAGGGGGCGGGGGTCAGCCCCAGCATTTT
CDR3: CASSLGRISGGGGQPQHF

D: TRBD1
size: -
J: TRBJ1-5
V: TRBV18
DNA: TGTGCCAGCTCACCGGCGACAGGGGCGGGCAATCAGCCCCAGCATTTT
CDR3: CASSPATGAGNQPQHF

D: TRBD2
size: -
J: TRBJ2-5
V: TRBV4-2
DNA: TGTGCCAGCAGCGCGGGGGCGGGGGGCCTTGGATTGGAGACCCAGTACTTC
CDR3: CASSAGAGGLGLETQYF

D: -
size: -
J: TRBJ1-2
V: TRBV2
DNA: TGTGCCAGCAGTGGTATCCCCGCTGACAGGTTTCTCTATGGCTACACCTTC
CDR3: CASSGIPADRFLYGYTF

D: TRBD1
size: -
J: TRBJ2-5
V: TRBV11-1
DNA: TGTGCCAGCAGCCCCTCGGACAGGACGAACCAAGAGACCCAGTACTTC
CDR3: CASSPSDRTNQETQYF

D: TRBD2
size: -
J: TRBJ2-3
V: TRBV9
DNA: TGTGCCAGCAGCGTAGGCCCAGCGGGGGGGGCAGATACGCAGTATTTT
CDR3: CASSVGPAGGADTQYF

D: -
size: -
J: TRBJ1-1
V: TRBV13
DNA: TGTGCCAGCAGCTTACCGCGGGGGGCTAGCACTGAAGCTTTCTTT
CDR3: CASSLPRGASTEAFF

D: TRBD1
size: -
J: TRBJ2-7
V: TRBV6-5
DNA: TGTGCCAGCAGTTACTTTGGACAGGGGGCAGGGTACGAGCAGTACTTC
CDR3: CASSYFGQGAGYEQYF

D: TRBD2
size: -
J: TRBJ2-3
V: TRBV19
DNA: TGTGCCAGTAGTATGAGTCGAGCGGGGAACACAGATACGCAGTATTTT
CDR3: CASSMSRAGNTDTQYF

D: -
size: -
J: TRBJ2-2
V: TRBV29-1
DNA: TGCAGCGTCGCGGGACAGACGAACACCGGGGAGCTGTTTTTT
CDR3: CSVAGQTNTGELFF

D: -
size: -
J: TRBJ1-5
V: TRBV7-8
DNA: TGTGCCAGCAGCCCGACGACGGAGAGCAATCAGCCCCAGCATTTT
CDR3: CASSPTTESNQPQHF